This T cell receptor beta chain was sequenced for a study of OX40 agonist ivuxolimab in advanced cancers. Regarding the study in general: The costimulatory receptor OX40 (CD134) was targeted by ivuxolimab, a fully human IgG2 agonistic monoclonal antibody. Intravenous ivuxolimab was administered to patients every 2 weeks at six dose levels: 0.01, 0.1, 0.3, 1.5, 3 and 10 mg/kg. Among the roughly 50 dose-escalation patients, around 20 had hepatocellular carcinoma, roughly 15 melanoma, 9 renal cell carcinoma and 9 head and neck cancer. A male proportion of around 80% and a mean age of 60 years, ranging from roughly 23 to 80, were recorded for the dose-escalation cohort. Patients were allowed to have had prior anti-PD-1, anti-PD-L1 or anti-CTLA-4 therapy, and around two fifths of the dose-escalation patients had been treated with checkpoint inhibitors. Partial responses occurred in three dose-escalation patients: two with cutaneous melanoma and one with hepatocellular carcinoma. Peripheral TCRbeta sequencing aimed to test whether ivuxolimab altered TCR sequence diversity and caused clonal T-cell expansion. The paper covers the monotherapy dose-escalation part of the phase I ivuxolimab trial, which included N ≈ 50 patients. Overall study outcomes, separate from this receptor: Which antigens the clonally expanded peripheral T cells were specific for was not determined. At doses from 0.1 to 3.0 mg/kg, clonal expansion was seen in both CD4+ and CD8+ blood T cells between baseline and week 6. Low levels of normalized T-cell clonal expansion were also seen in some patients who did not respond. On average, CD8+ T cells showed more expanded clones than CD4+ T cells after ivuxolimab. In partial responders in the 0.1-3.0 mg/kg groups, normalized peripheral clonal expansion was found to be among the lowest, especially among CD8+ T cells.

For sequencing of the TCRbeta CDR3 region, genomic DNA was extracted from the sorted cells. The immunoSEQ Assay was used for sequencing of TCRbeta CDR3 regions. Not all clones reach the TCRdb copy of this immuneACCESS table, which keeps in-frame sequences only. Checked studies attribute under half of the gap to unresolved V genes and leave the rest unexplained. The sample has 60,000 to 75,000 clones on record, around 90% of them singletons. Around 0.78% of the sample is taken by the ten largest. With respect to this clone: Its cognate antigen has yet to be identified. Base qualities are not provided; no much larger clone lies one nucleotide away.

From the cysteine through the phenylalanine, the CDR3 covers 15 amino acids. Here the CDR3 DNA is all that survives: 45 bases in frame from base 1. The germline V gene gives CDR1 as MNHEY and CDR2 as SVGAGI. V is reduced by 5 bases and J by 2 bases, leaving a spacing of 15 bases between them. The trial excluded patients who had a history of autoimmune disease or who were on systemic immunosuppression. In every dose cohort, peripheral blood was drawn for TCR sequencing at baseline, cycle 4 day 1, and cycle 7 day 1. The samples were drawn from a first-in-human, open-label, multicenter phase I dose-escalation trial of ivuxolimab. Adults with locally advanced or metastatic head and neck squamous cell, hepatocellular, melanoma or renal cell carcinoma were enrolled in the trial. CD4+ and CD8+ T cells were sorted separately from peripheral blood before TCR sequencing.

The clonotype comes from an adult with an advanced solid tumor such as melanoma, head and neck, liver or kidney cancer. The chain joins TRBV6-5 to TRBJ1-1; TRBD1 is a weak D gene call, 5 bases matching. The sample in question was CD4+ or CD8+ T cells sorted from blood, obtained in a trial of the OX40 agonist ivuxolimab. Here the CDR3 is given as CASSARGQANTEAFF. The DNA sequence is TGTGCCAGCAGTGCCCGGGGCCAGGCTAACACTGAAGCTTTCTTT.